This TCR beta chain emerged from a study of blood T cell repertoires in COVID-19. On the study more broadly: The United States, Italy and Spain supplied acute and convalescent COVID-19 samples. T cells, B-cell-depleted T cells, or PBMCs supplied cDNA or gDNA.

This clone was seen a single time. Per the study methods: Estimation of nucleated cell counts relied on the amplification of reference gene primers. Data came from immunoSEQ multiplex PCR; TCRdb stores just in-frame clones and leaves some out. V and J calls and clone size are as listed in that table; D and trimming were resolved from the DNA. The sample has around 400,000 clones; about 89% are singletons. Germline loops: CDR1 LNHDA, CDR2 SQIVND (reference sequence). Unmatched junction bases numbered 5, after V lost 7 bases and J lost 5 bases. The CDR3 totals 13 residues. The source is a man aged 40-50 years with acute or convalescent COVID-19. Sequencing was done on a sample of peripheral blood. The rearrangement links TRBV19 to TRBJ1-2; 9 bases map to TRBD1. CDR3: CASTTGGVYGYTF. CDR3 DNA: TGTGCCAGTACCACAGGGGGCGTTTATGGCTACACCTTC.